This is a list of T cell receptor beta chains from one sample in a study of cytomegalovirus exposure and HLA in healthy donors. Sequencing was performed with immunoSEQ multiplex PCR; in TCRdb, only in-frame clones are kept and a portion is missing. The profile shows some 150,000 clones, around 86% of them singletons. The specimen was PBMCs. Receptors were obtained from a woman aged 50 to 60 in good health and CMV-seropositive. Both conserved end residues are part of each CDR3. The D gene is left open where the match is weak. Clone size appears in some rows only: once, few, many, or a class for an expanded clone.

J | V | D | size | DNA | CDR3
TRBJ2-5 | TRBV6-1 | TRBD1 | NA | TGTGCCAGCAGTGAAAACAGGGGGCCGGGGGAGACCCAGTACTTC | CASSENRGPGETQYF
TRBJ2-1 | TRBV9 | TRBD2 | NA | TGTGCCAGCAGCGTAGTTGCCGGGACTAGGGCACGAGATGAGCAGTTCTTC | CASSVVAGTRARDEQFF
TRBJ2-3 | TRBV11-2 | NA | once | TGTGCCAGCAGCCCGACTTCAGCAGATACGCAGTATTTT | CASSPTSADTQYF
TRBJ2-3 | TRBV5-1 | NA | NA | TGCGCCAGCAGCTCCCCCGGCAGGGCCAGCACAGATACGCAGTATTTT | CASSSPGRASTDTQYF
TRBJ2-2 | TRBV4-1 | NA | NA | TGCGCCAGCGGTACAGGGTCCCACACCGGGGAGCTGTTTTTT | CASGTGSHTGELFF
TRBJ1-2 | TRBV13 | TRBD1 | NA | TGTGCCAGCAGCCGGGACAGGTGGTATGGCTATGGCTACACCTTC | CASSRDRWYGYGYTF
TRBJ2-7 | TRBV7-2 | TRBD2 | once | TGTGCCAGCAGCTTAGAACCTAGCGGGAACTACGAGCAGTACTTC | CASSLEPSGNYEQYF
TRBJ2-3 | TRBV9 | TRBD1 | NA | TGTGCCAGCAGCCTCCGGGACAGGGCCAGCACAGATACGCAGTATTTT | CASSLRDRASTDTQYF
TRBJ2-5 | TRBV4-2 | TRBD2 | NA | TGTGCCAGCAGCCAAGGACTAGCGGGACAAGAGACCCAGTACTTC | CASSQGLAGQETQYF
TRBJ1-3 | TRBV6-5 | TRBD1 | few | TGTGCCAGCAGTTCAACAGGGGACTCTGGAAACACCATATATTTT | CASSSTGDSGNTIYF
TRBJ2-3 | TRBV11-2 | NA | NA | TGTGCCAGCAGCTTCGAGGGAGATACGCAGTATTTT | CASSFEGDTQYF
TRBJ1-5 | TRBV30 | NA | NA | TGTGCCTGGAGTGTGACAGTGAGCAATCAGCCCCAGCATTTT | CAWSVTVSNQPQHF
TRBJ1-4 | TRBV29-1 | NA | NA | TGCAGTAGTCGGGGTGGAGATGAAAAACTGTTTTTT | CSSRGGDEKLFF
TRBJ2-7 | TRBV7-9 | NA | few | TGTGCCAGCAGCTTCGGCGGAGGCTCCTACGAGCAGTACTTC | CASSFGGGSYEQYF
TRBJ2-1 | TRBV10-2 | TRBD2 | NA | TGCGCCAGCAGTGAATGGGGAGCGGGAGAAGCTGGCGATGAGCAGTTCTTC | CASSEWGAGEAGDEQFF
TRBJ2-1 | TRBV7-3 | NA | NA | TGTGCCAGCAGCTCCAGCCTCGGGGTCTGGGATGAGCAGTTCTTC | CASSSSLGVWDEQFF
TRBJ1-2 | TRBV7-3 | TRBD1 | NA | TGTGCCAGCAGCCTCTCAGGACAGGCTGTCTATGGCTACACCTTC | CASSLSGQAVYGYTF
TRBJ2-5 | TRBV9 | TRBD1 | NA | TGTGCCAGCAGCCCCTACAGGGGGCGGGGGACCCAGTACTTC | CASSPYRGRGTQYF
TRBJ2-1 | TRBV7-3 | TRBD2 | NA | TGTGCCAGCAGCTTAAGGCCAAGCGGGAGGGCTCCATATTCTCCTTCCTATGAGCAGTTCTTC | CASSLRPSGRAPYSPSYEQFF
TRBJ1-3 | TRBV7-8 | NA | NA | TGTGCCAGCAGCTTAGCCCGGCTGGCAGGGGGAAACACCATATATTTT | CASSLARLAGGNTIYF
TRBJ2-5 | TRBV6-5 | TRBD1 | NA | TGTGCCAGCAGTGCCTGGACAGGGGGCGGCGAGACCCAGTACTTC | CASSAWTGGGETQYF
TRBJ2-1 | TRBV7-9 | NA | NA | TGTGCCAGCAGCCACTCGCGCGAGGCGGGGAACAATGAGCAGTTCTTC | CASSHSREAGNNEQFF
TRBJ1-3 | TRBV7-9 | NA | NA | TGTGCCAGCAGCTTAGGGGGGGAAGGAATCGGAAACACCATATATTTT | CASSLGGEGIGNTIYF
TRBJ1-5 | TRBV19 | NA | NA | TGTGCCAGCGTCCACAGGGTCGACAATCAGCCCCAGCATTTT | CASVHRVDNQPQHF
TRBJ1-1 | TRBV7-9 | TRBD1 | NA | TGTGCCAGCAGCTTGAACCAGGGGGACACTGAAGCTTTCTTT | CASSLNQGDTEAFF
TRBJ1-5 | TRBV10-3 | NA | NA | TGTGCCATCAGTGACGACGGGGGTTATCAGCCCCAGCATTTT | CAISDDGGYQPQHF
TRBJ1-1 | TRBV6-5 | NA | NA | TGTGCCAGCAGTTACACAGGCTCGAACACTGAAGCTTTCTTT | CASSYTGSNTEAFF
TRBJ2-7 | TRBV2 | NA | NA | TGTGCCAGTACCATAGACATCCCCTCCTACGAGCAGTACTTC | CASTIDIPSYEQYF
TRBJ2-7 | TRBV7-2 | NA | NA | TGTGCCAGCAGCTTATTTACAGGGAAGACCCTACCTACGGGGGAGCAGTACTTC | CASSLFTGKTLPTGEQYF
TRBJ1-5 | TRBV19 | NA | NA | TGTGCCAGTACTTCAGGGGTTCGCAGCAATCAGCCCCAGCATTTT | CASTSGVRSNQPQHF
TRBJ2-7 | TRBV7-9 | NA | NA | TGTGCCAGCAGCTCGCCGGGGGAAACCTTTGAGCAGTACTTC | CASSSPGETFEQYF
TRBJ1-1 | TRBV19 | TRBD1 | NA | TGTGCCAGTCACCGACAGGGTGAGAACACTGAAGCTTTCTTT | CASHRQGENTEAFF
TRBJ1-6 | TRBV30 | NA | once | TGTGCCTGGAGTGTAGGAGGGCCCTCCTATAATTCACCCCTCCACTTT | CAWSVGGPSYNSPLHF
TRBJ1-4 | TRBV15 | NA | NA | TGTGCCACCAGCAGAGACAGATTGAGCAGGGGAGGGGAAAAACTGTTTTTT | CATSRDRLSRGGEKLFF
TRBJ1-3 | TRBV7-3 | TRBD1 | NA | TGTGCCAGCAGCTCTTGGACAGGGGACGGAAACACCATATATTTT | CASSSWTGDGNTIYF
TRBJ2-3 | TRBV9 | TRBD2 | NA | TGTGCCAGCAGCGTAGGACTAGCGGGAGGGCCGAACACAGATACGCAGTATTTT | CASSVGLAGGPNTDTQYF
TRBJ1-4 | TRBV27 | TRBD1 | NA | TGTGCCAGCAGTTCCCTTCGACAGGGTAGGGAAAAACTGTTTTTT | CASSSLRQGREKLFF
TRBJ2-7 | TRBV7-8 | NA | few | TGTGCCAGCAGCCGGGGAGTAGAGACCCACTACGAGCAGTACTTC | CASSRGVETHYEQYF
TRBJ1-5 | TRBV28 | NA | NA | TGTGCCAGCACTGGACATACCGATCAGCCCCAGCATTTT | CASTGHTDQPQHF
TRBJ1-2 | TRBV28 | NA | NA | TGTGCCAGCAGTTTCCGGGCTAACTATGGCTACACCTTC | CASSFRANYGYTF
TRBJ1-3 | TRBV5-1 | NA | NA | TGCGCCAGCAGCTTGGCCCCAGGAAACACCATATATTTT | CASSLAPGNTIYF
TRBJ2-7 | TRBV9 | NA | NA | TGTGCCAGCAGCGTTAGTTACTCCTACGAGCAGTACTTC | CASSVSYSYEQYF
TRBJ2-1 | TRBV5-1 | TRBD2 | few | TGCGCCAGCAGCCCGGGACTAGTGATTACCCTCGAGCAGTTCTTC | CASSPGLVITLEQFF
TRBJ2-4 | TRBV5-4 | TRBD2 | NA | TGTGCCAGCAGCTTAAGACTAGCGGGAGGAGTACGGAACATTCAGTACTTC | CASSLRLAGGVRNIQYF
TRBJ1-4 | TRBV5-1 | NA | NA | TGCGCCAGCAGCTTGTTCGGGGAGGGAGCTAATGAAAAACTGTTTTTT | CASSLFGEGANEKLFF
TRBJ2-7 | TRBV28 | NA | NA | TGTGCCATCCGCGCGGCAGCGAGAGGCTACGAGCAGTACTTC | CAIRAAARGYEQYF
TRBJ1-1 | TRBV11-2 | NA | NA | TGTGCCAGCAGTCAAACAGGAGTGAACACTGAAGCTTTCTTT | CASSQTGVNTEAFF
TRBJ1-2 | TRBV19 | NA | NA | TGTGCCAGTAGTATAGATCAACCCTCTGGCACCTATGGCTACACCTTC | CASSIDQPSGTYGYTF
TRBJ2-7 | TRBV9 | TRBD2 | NA | TGTGCCAGCAGCGTGACCTCCGGGACTAGCGGGAGAAACGAGCAGTACTTC | CASSVTSGTSGRNEQYF
TRBJ1-2 | TRBV28 | NA | NA | TGTGCCAGCAGACCCTCCACCGGGGGGGGTGACTATGGCTACACCTTC | CASRPSTGGGDYGYTF